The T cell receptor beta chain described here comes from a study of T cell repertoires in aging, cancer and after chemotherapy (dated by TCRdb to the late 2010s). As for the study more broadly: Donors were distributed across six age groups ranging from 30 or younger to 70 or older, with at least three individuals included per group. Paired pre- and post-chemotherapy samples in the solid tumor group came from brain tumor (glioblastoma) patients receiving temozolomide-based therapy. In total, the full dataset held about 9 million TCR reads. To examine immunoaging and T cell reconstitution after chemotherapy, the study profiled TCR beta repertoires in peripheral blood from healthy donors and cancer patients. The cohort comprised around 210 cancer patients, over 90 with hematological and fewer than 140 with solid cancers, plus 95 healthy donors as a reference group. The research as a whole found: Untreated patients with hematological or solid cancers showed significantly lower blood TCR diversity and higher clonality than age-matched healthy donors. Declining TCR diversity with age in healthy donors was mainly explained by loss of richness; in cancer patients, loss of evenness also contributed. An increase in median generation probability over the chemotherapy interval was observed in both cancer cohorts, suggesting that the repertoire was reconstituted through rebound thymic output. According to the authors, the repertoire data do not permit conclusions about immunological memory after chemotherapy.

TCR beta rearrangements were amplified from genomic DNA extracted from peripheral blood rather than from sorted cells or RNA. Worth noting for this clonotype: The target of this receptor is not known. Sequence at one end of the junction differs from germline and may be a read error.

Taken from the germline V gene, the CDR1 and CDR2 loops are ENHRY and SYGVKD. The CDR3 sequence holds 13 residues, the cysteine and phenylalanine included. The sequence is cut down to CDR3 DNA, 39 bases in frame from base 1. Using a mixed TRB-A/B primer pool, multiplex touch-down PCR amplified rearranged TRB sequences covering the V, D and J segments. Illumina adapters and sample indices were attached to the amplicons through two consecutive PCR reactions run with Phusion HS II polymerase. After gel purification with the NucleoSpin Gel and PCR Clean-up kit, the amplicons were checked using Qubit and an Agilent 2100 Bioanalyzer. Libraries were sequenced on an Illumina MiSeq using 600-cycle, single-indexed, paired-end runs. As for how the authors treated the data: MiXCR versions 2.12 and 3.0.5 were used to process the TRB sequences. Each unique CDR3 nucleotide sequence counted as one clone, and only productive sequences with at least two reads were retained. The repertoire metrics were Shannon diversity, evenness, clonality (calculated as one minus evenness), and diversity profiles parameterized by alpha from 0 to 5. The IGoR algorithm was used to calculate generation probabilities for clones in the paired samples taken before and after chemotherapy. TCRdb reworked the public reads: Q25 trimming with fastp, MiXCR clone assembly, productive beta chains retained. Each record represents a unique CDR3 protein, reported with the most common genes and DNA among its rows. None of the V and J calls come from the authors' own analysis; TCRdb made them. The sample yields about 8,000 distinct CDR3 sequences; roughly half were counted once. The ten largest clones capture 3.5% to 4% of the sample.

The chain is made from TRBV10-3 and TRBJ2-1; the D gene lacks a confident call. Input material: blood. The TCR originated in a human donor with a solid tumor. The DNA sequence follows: TGTGCCAGCAGTTACTCGATGAACTATGAGCAGTTCTTC. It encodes CASSYSMNYEQFF.